The 20 T cell receptor beta chains given below trace back to one sample, sequenced in a study of OX40 agonist ivuxolimab in advanced cancers. Assay used: immunoSEQ multiplex PCR; TCRdb lists only in-frame clones, some missing. The sample lists 90,000 or so clones; roughly 91% were seen once. Sequencing was performed on CD4+ or CD8+ T cells sorted from blood, taken in a trial of the OX40 agonist ivuxolimab. The receptors originated from an adult with an advanced solid tumor such as melanoma, head and neck, liver or kidney cancer.

J is TRBJ2-2 and V is TRBV5-1, with D perhaps being TRBD1 or TRBD2 (5 bases each). With 7 bases removed from V and 5 bases from J, the gap between germline ends came to 24 bases. This CDR3 is 17 amino acids long. Germline lookup yields CDR1 SGHRS and CDR2 YFSETQ. The CDR3 DNA reads TGCGCCAGCGTGGGAGCTAGGGTGGGGACCACTACCGGGGAGCTGTTTTTT. Translated, it gives CASVGARVGTTTGELFF.

The chain has TRBV18 and TRBJ1-4; D uncertain. The length of the CDR3 is 13 residues. Looked up from germline, CDR1 is KGHSH and CDR2 is LQKENI. Trimming removed 5 bases from V and 2 bases from J, with 6 bases in between. The CDR3 coding sequence is TGTGCCAGCTCAGAGTTCACTAATGAAAAACTGTTTTTT. As protein: CASSEFTNEKLFF.

V gene TRBV10-2 combines with J gene TRBJ2-7, with a possible D match to TRBD2 (5 bases). The V end lost 1 base, the J end lost 6 bases, and 16 bases lay between the germline ends. The CDR3 covers 15 residues. Looked up from germline, CDR1 is WSHSY and CDR2 is SAAADI. The CDR3 DNA is TGCGCCAGCAGTGAGTTCCTAGCTATAAAGGGCGAGCAGTACTTC. It is translated as CASSEFLAIKGEQYF.

The chain couples TRBV6-5 to TRBJ1-5, with D possibly matching TRBD1 (6 bases). Trimming stripped 0 bases from V and 3 bases from J, with 9 bases between. Germline CDR1 is MNHEY and CDR2 is SVGAGI. The CDR3 runs 15 residues. The CDR3 spells CASSYSRTVNQPQHF. The CDR3 nucleotides are TGTGCCAGCAGTTACTCGCGGACAGTCAATCAGCCCCAGCATTTT.

The rearrangement uses TRBV11-3 and TRBJ1-5; no firm D call. V was cut by 1 base and J by 4 bases, with 11 bases left in between. The CDR3 covers 15 residues. The germline V gene has CDR1 SGHNT and CDR2 YENEEA. The CDR3 spells CASSLATGPNQPQHF. The CDR3 nucleotides are TGTGCCAGCAGCTTAGCTACCGGGCCAAATCAGCCCCAGCATTTT.

CDR3 bases: TGTGCCAGCACCCGCCCACCGCCGGGGGGCTACACCTTC. Amino acid sequence: CASTRPPPGGYTF. V and J are TRBV28 and TRBJ1-2; D is undetermined. Trimming pared 7 bases from V and 8 bases from J, leaving 17 bases between. The CDR3 is 13 amino acids. Germline V gene lookup returns CDR1 MDHEN and CDR2 SYDVKM.

V usage is TRBV11-2 and J usage is TRBJ2-7; D possibly corresponds to TRBD1 (5 bases). The germline V gene encodes CDR1 SGHAT and CDR2 FQNNGV. The CDR3 sequence is 15 residues long. Between the trimmed V and J ends, which lost 0 bases and 0 bases, there was a span of 9 bases. This chain's CDR3 is CASSLDQGTSYEQYF. CDR3 bases: TGTGCCAGCAGCTTAGATCAGGGAACCTCCTACGAGCAGTACTTC. Complete variable domain (other parts from reference TRBV11-2 and TRBJ2-7): EAGVAQSPRYKIIEKRQSVAFWCNPISGHATLYWYQQILGQGPKLLIQFQNNGVVDDSQLPKDRFSAERLKGVDSTLKIQPAKLEDSAVYLCASSLDQGTSYEQYFGPGTRLTVT.

The chain links TRBV6-6 to TRBJ2-1; 11 positions agree with TRBD1. V lost 6 bases and J lost 8; bases outside the gene matches: 3. The CDR3 spans 13 residues. Germline CDR1 is MNHNY and CDR2 is SVGAGI (reference sequence). The CDR3 region is CASSGQGAHEQFF. CDR3 coding DNA: TGTGCCAGCAGCGGACAGGGGGCCCATGAGCAGTTCTTC.

V is TRBV28 and J is TRBJ2-7; possibly TRBD1 or TRBD2 for D (5 bases each). This CDR3 is built from 13 residues. The V and J ends lost 6 bases and 2 bases respectively, with 11 bases between them. Germline V gene sequence: CDR1 MDHEN, CDR2 SYDVKM. The CDR3 coding sequence is TGTGCCAGCAGCCCCGGGACCACCTACGAGCAGTACTTC. It encodes CASSPGTTYEQYF.

J is TRBJ2-2 and V is TRBV5-1, with D perhaps TRBD2 (5 bases). CDR3 length: 14 residues. V dropped 2 bases and J dropped 5 bases, with 10 bases sitting between them. Germline CDR1 reads SGHRS; CDR2 reads YFSETQ. DNA for the CDR3: TGCGCCAGCAGCTTCCTAGGACTTACCGGGGAGCTGTTTTTT. Translated: CASSFLGLTGELFF.

V and J are TRBV5-1 and TRBJ2-1; D unclear. Trimming took off 5 bases at V and 3 bases at J, with 6 bases between the two ends. Germline-derived CDR1 and CDR2 are SGHRS and YFSETQ. The CDR3 totals 12 residues. In DNA form, the CDR3 reads TGCGCCAGCAGTTCTCTCTACAATGAGCAGTTCTTC. Its translation: CASSSLYNEQFF. Complete variable domain (other parts from reference TRBV5-1 and TRBJ2-1): KAGVTQTPRYLIKTRGQQVTLSCSPISGHRSVSWYQQTPGQGLQFLFEYFSETQRNKGNFPGRFSGRQFSNSRSEMNVSTLELGDSALYLCASSSLYNEQFFGPGTRLTVL.

This clone has a handful of counts. CDR3 in amino acids: CASSIIGAPAQHF. The DNA for the CDR3 is TGTGCCAGTAGTATAATAGGCGCTCCGGCCCAGCATTTT. J is TRBJ1-5 and V is TRBV19; D uncertain. CDR1 is LNHDA and CDR2 is SQIVND in the germline V gene (reference sequence). The CDR3 consists of 13 residues. Trimming cost V 2 bases and J 11 bases, with 13 bases left between them.

This chain links TRBV28 with TRBJ1-4; D perhaps matches TRBD1 (5 bases). CDR1 and CDR2 (germline): MDHEN, SYDVKM. V lost 5 bases and J lost 4, with 14 bases in between. The CDR3 loop spans 15 amino acids. In DNA, the CDR3 is TGTGCCAGCAGTGCCCTTGACAGACTTAATGAAAAACTGTTTTTT. As protein: CASSALDRLNEKLFF.

The genes are TRBV4-1 and TRBJ2-5; 8 nucleotides line up with TRBD2. Trimming took 3 bases from V and 5 from J; bases not matched to a gene: 17. CDR1 MGHRA and CDR2 YSYEKL come from the germline V gene. CDR3 length: 18 residues. In DNA, the CDR3 is TGCGCCAGCAGCCACCGAAAAGCCGGGACTAGGGGCTCGGAGACCCAGTACTTC. This codes for CASSHRKAGTRGSETQYF.

V and J are TRBV6-5 and TRBJ2-1; the D is unclear. This CDR3 is built from 15 residues. V was cut by 0 bases and J by 6 bases, with 12 bases left in between. Germline loops: CDR1 MNHEY, CDR2 SVGAGI. The CDR3 reads CASSYSPSSINEQFF. The DNA for the CDR3 is TGTGCCAGCAGTTACTCACCCAGCAGCATCAATGAGCAGTTCTTC.

This clone was detected once. The chain couples TRBV19 to TRBJ2-7; TRBD2 matches at 7 bases. The CDR3 extends over 14 amino acids. The V gene's germline CDR1 is LNHDA and CDR2 SQIVND (reference sequence). Trimming took 9 bases from V and 0 from J; bases not matched to a gene: 8. In DNA, the CDR3 is TGTGCCAGCTCCGGTAGCGGGCCCTCCTACGAGCAGTACTTC. The encoded protein is CASSGSGPSYEQYF.

The chain uses TRBV27 and TRBJ2-1; 7 bases line up with TRBD2. The trim removed 3 bases at V and 6 bases at J, leaving 5 bases unmatched. There are 14 residues in the CDR3. Germline loops: CDR1 MNHEY, CDR2 SMNVEV (reference sequence). CDR3 DNA: TGTGCCAGCAGTTTGTCGGGACTATTCAATGAGCAGTTCTTC. Translation gives CASSLSGLFNEQFF.

The J gene is TRBJ2-7, the V gene TRBV2; 10 bases match TRBD2. J was trimmed by 7 bases and V by 6 bases; bases with no gene match: 15. Looked up from germline, CDR1 is SNHLY and CDR2 is FYNNEI. The CDR3 runs to 16 residues. CDR3 DNA sequence: TGTGCCAGCAGCCCCCAACGGGCTAGCGGGAGTAATGAGCAGTACTTC. Protein product: CASSPQRASGSNEQYF.

The CDR3 nucleotides read TGTGCCAGTAGTATACAGGGGGGCAGCCAGTACTTC. This translates into CASSIQGGSQYF. This rearrangement joins TRBV19 to TRBJ2-4, with D perhaps matching TRBD1 (7 bases). This CDR3 has 12 amino acids. The V and J ends lost 2 bases and 13 bases respectively, with 12 bases between them. The germline gives CDR1 LNHDA, CDR2 SQIVND (reference sequence).

The chain carries TRBV5-1 and TRBJ2-7; D call uncertain. From germline, CDR1 is SGHRS and CDR2 YFSETQ. V was shortened by 5 bases and J by 0 bases, with 6 bases between the two germline ends. CDR3 length equals 12 residues. CDR3 nucleotide sequence: TGCGCCAGCAGAACGGACTCCTACGAGCAGTACTTC. Translating it yields CASRTDSYEQYF.